What follows are 20 T cell receptor beta chains derived from one specimen sequenced in a study of cytomegalovirus exposure and HLA in healthy donors. It was with 60 Vbeta and 13 Jbeta primers that the PCR ran. The assay was immunoSEQ multiplex PCR, and TCRdb's table has in-frame clones only and misses some. Seen here are nearly 200,000 clones, 87% observed once, and the top ten hold over 1%. The source material was PBMCs. These TCRs come from a man aged 30 to 39 in good health and CMV-seronegative.

This clone showed up just once. The gene calls are TRBV10-1 and TRBJ2-1; 10 bases are shared with TRBD1. From germline, CDR1 is WNHNN and CDR2 SYGVQD (reference sequence). Germline trimming cut 6 bases from V and 8 bases from J; bases unmatched to any gene: 10. This CDR3 is 15 amino acids long. This chain's CDR3 is CASSQRQGAIDEQFF. CDR3 DNA sequence: TGCGCCAGCAGCCAAAGACAGGGGGCTATCGATGAGCAGTTCTTC.

V usage is TRBV6-5 and J usage is TRBJ1-6, with a weak D call TRBD1 (6 bases). The ends were cut back, 0 bases at V and 10 bases at J, with 10 bases in the middle. Germline lookup yields CDR1 MNHEY and CDR2 SVGAGI. The CDR3 contains 14 residues. The CDR3, as DNA: TGTGCCAGCAGTTACTCGGGGGCAGGATCACCCCTCCACTTT. It yields the protein CASSYSGAGSPLHF.

CDR3 nucleotide sequence: TGTGCCAGCAGCGACCAGGGGGCAAATGAGCAGTTCTTC. It codes for CASSDQGANEQFF. The V and J genes are TRBV11-3 and TRBJ2-1, with 8 positions matching TRBD1. V trimming: 5 bases; J trimming: 7 bases; junction bases outside the gene matches: 4. This CDR3 is built from 13 residues. Per the germline V gene, CDR1 is SGHNT and CDR2 is YENEEA. Using reference TRBV11-3 and TRBJ2-1 for the parts outside the CDR3, the full variable domain is EAGVVQSPRYKIIEKKQPVAFWCNPISGHNTLYWYLQNLGQGPELLIRYENEEAVDDSQLPKDRFSAERLKGVDSTLKIQPAELGDSAVYLCASSDQGANEQFFGPGTRLTVL.

This clone was seen just once. The CDR3 DNA reads TGTGCCAGTCGCACTGACAGGTCGGGCACCGGGGAGCTGTTTTTT. Amino acid sequence: CASRTDRSGTGELFF. The rearrangement joins TRBV5-5 to TRBJ2-2; D perhaps matches TRBD1 (6 bases). The CDR3 has 15 residues. V was trimmed by 8 bases and J by 4 bases, leaving 18 bases between them. Germline CDR1 is SGHKS and CDR2 is YYEKEE (reference sequence).

The CDR3 here is CASSHPTGMAEQYF. CDR3 nucleotide sequence: TGTGCCAGCAGCCACCCGACAGGGATGGCCGAGCAGTACTTC. V and J are TRBV7-9 and TRBJ2-7; the match to TRBD1 covers 7 bases. The CDR3 is 14 amino acids. J was trimmed by 6 bases and V by 5 bases; bases with no gene match: 10. The germline V gene has CDR1 SEHNR and CDR2 FQNEAQ (reference sequence).

This chain links TRBV6-1 with TRBJ1-2; a possible D gene is TRBD1 (6 bases). This CDR3 comprises 13 residues. Germline-derived CDR1 and CDR2 are MNHNS and SASEGT. V shed 5 bases and J shed 4 bases, with 11 bases lying between them. The CDR3 spells CASSRTDSYGYTF. CDR3 sequence (DNA): TGTGCCAGCAGTCGGACAGATTCCTATGGCTACACCTTC.

The CDR3 nucleotides are TGCGCCAGCAGCTTGGAGGGGCTAGTGGAGGAGCAGTACTTC. Encoded protein: CASSLEGLVEEQYF. This chain links TRBV5-1 with TRBJ2-7; a possible D gene is TRBD1 (5 bases). This CDR3 is 14 amino acids long. The germline V and J ends were trimmed by 0 bases and 7 bases, with 14 bases remaining between them. The germline CDR1 and CDR2 sequences are SGHRS and YFSETQ. The whole variable domain, remainder taken from reference TRBV5-1 and TRBJ2-7, is KAGVTQTPRYLIKTRGQQVTLSCSPISGHRSVSWYQQTPGQGLQFLFEYFSETQRNKGNFPGRFSGRQFSNSRSEMNVSTLELGDSALYLCASSLEGLVEEQYFGPGTRLTVT.

The chain links TRBV19 to TRBJ1-2; D is ambiguous. Germline CDR1 reads LNHDA; CDR2 reads SQIVND (reference sequence). The V and J ends lost 10 bases and 2 bases respectively, with 14 bases between them. The CDR3 extends over 13 amino acids. This CDR3 is CATEGVKNYGYTF. CDR3 DNA sequence: TGTGCCACCGAGGGAGTAAAGAACTATGGCTACACCTTC.

The chain couples TRBV5-8 to TRBJ2-1; 8 bases agree with TRBD2. After removal of 0 bases from V and 8 bases from J, the junction contained 13 bases not matched to a gene. Germline CDR1 SGHTS, CDR2 YDEGEE. This CDR3 comprises 17 residues. CDR3 DNA: TGTGCCAGCAGCTTGGTAACGGGACTAGTCAGAGGGCATGAGCAGTTCTTC. This encodes CASSLVTGLVRGHEQFF.

V usage is TRBV6-6 and J usage is TRBJ1-1; TRBD1 is a possible D gene (6 bases). Germline loops: CDR1 MNHNY, CDR2 SVGAGI (reference sequence). This CDR3 is 14 amino acids long. V gave up 8 bases and J gave up 3 bases, with 16 bases separating them. CDR3 sequence reads: CASSPDSEDTEAFF. In DNA form, the CDR3 reads TGTGCCAGCTCTCCGGACAGTGAGGACACTGAAGCTTTCTTT.

The V and J genes are TRBV20-1 and TRBJ2-7; 10 bases map to TRBD1. Germline loops: CDR1 DFQATT, CDR2 SNEGSKA (reference sequence). This CDR3 comprises 11 residues. V trimming: 6 bases; J trimming: 11 bases; junction bases outside the gene matches: 7. CDR3 sequence: CSAFPGTGEYF. CDR3 sequence (DNA): TGCAGTGCCTTCCCGGGGACAGGGGAGTACTTC.

V usage is TRBV4-2 and J usage is TRBJ1-2, with D unresolved. The CDR3 contains 16 residues. The V and J ends lost 0 bases and 2 bases respectively, with 13 bases between them. From germline, CDR1 is LGHNA and CDR2 YNFKEQ. In DNA form, the CDR3 reads TGTGCCAGCAGCCAAGATAACTCTGATGTGAACTATGGCTACACCTTC. Amino acid sequence: CASSQDNSDVNYGYTF.

This clone was seen more than once but under ten times. This chain uses TRBV27 with TRBJ2-3, with TRBD2 as a possible D gene (5 bases). This CDR3 contains 15 residues. With 6 bases removed from V and 7 bases from J, the gap between germline ends came to 20 bases. The V gene's germline CDR1 is MNHEY and CDR2 SMNVEV (reference sequence). The CDR3 is CASSPNPDLAHTQYF. CDR3 sequence (DNA): TGTGCCAGCAGCCCTAACCCCGACCTAGCACATACGCAGTATTTT.

The chain uses TRBV4-3 and TRBJ1-1; unclear D gene. Germline V gives CDR1 LGHNA, CDR2 YSLEER. The V and J ends lost 0 bases and 4 bases respectively, with 3 bases between them. The CDR3 contains 12 residues. CDR3: CASSQDSTEAFF. For the CDR3, the DNA is TGCGCCAGCAGCCAAGACAGCACTGAAGCTTTCTTT.

The chain links TRBV7-9 to TRBJ1-2, with 8 bases fitting TRBD1. Germline CDR1 is SEHNR and CDR2 is FQNEAQ (reference sequence). The CDR3 consists of 15 residues. J gave up 7 bases and V 3 bases, and 10 bases lay outside the gene matches. CDR3 sequence reads: CASSFGGQGSGGYTF. DNA for the CDR3: TGTGCCAGCAGCTTTGGCGGACAGGGCTCGGGTGGCTACACCTTC.

V and J are TRBV18 and TRBJ1-4; D is perhaps TRBD1 (5 bases). V was pared by 2 bases and J by 8 bases, with 15 bases between. This CDR3 has 15 amino acids. Germline V gene sequence: CDR1 KGHSH, CDR2 LQKENI. The CDR3 nucleotides read TGTGCCAGCTCACCAGGTGTCAGGGAACGCGAAAAACTGTTTTTT. Translated, it gives CASSPGVREREKLFF.

This chain joins TRBV14 and TRBJ2-4; a weak D match, TRBD2 (5 bases). The ends were cut back, 1 base at V and 9 bases at J, with 13 bases in the middle. Germline V gene sequence: CDR1 SGHDN, CDR2 FVKESK. The CDR3 totals 14 residues. The CDR3 nucleotides are TGTGCCAGCAGCCAAGGACGGGATTTTAGCATTCAGTACTTC. Encoded protein: CASSQGRDFSIQYF.

This chain links TRBV4-2 with TRBJ1-1, with no clear D. The ends were cut back, 4 bases at V and 1 base at J, with 7 bases in the middle. Germline CDR1 reads LGHNA; CDR2 reads YNFKEQ. The CDR3 has 13 amino acids. CDR3: CASSPSENTEAFF. CDR3 DNA: TGTGCCAGCAGCCCCAGTGAGAACACTGAAGCTTTCTTT.

This chain joins TRBV30 and TRBJ2-7; 10 nucleotides match TRBD1. V lost 3 bases, J lost 2 bases, and 7 bases stayed unmatched. Germline V gene sequence: CDR1 GTSNPN, CDR2 SVGIG (reference sequence). The CDR3 length is 15 residues. CDR3 in DNA: TGTGCCTGGAGCAGACAGGGGGCGAGGACCTACGAGCAGTACTTC. It encodes CAWSRQGARTYEQYF.

The CDR3 reads CASRGQMRAYEQYF. The CDR3 DNA follows: TGTGCCAGCAGGGGACAGATGAGAGCCTACGAGCAGTACTTC. The J gene is TRBJ2-7, the V gene TRBV2; 7 bases match TRBD1. The germline gives CDR1 SNHLY, CDR2 FYNNEI. The V and J ends lost 6 bases and 2 bases, in that order; junction bases with no gene match: 7. The CDR3 covers 14 residues.